The 8 T cell receptor beta chains given below trace back to one sample, sequenced in a study of shared clonotypes between healthy human individuals. Sequencing was performed with immunoSEQ multiplex PCR; in TCRdb, only in-frame clones are kept and a portion is missing. The table includes around 1.4 million clones, 98% detected once. Input material: naive CD4+ T cells sorted from blood. Subset reported: CD45RA+ positively selected. These receptors all stem from a man aged 25 to 45 in good health.

J is TRBJ2-5 and V is TRBV6-5; D might be TRBD1 (5 bases). Trimming took off 2 bases at V and 5 bases at J, with 9 bases between the two ends. This CDR3 is 13 amino acids long. Germline CDR1 reads MNHEY; CDR2 reads SVGAGI. CDR3: CASSYAGIETQYF. The CDR3 DNA reads TGTGCCAGCAGTTACGCAGGGATTGAGACCCAGTACTTC.

This chain uses TRBV6-5 with TRBJ2-7, with 10 nucleotides matching TRBD1. V lost 6 bases and J lost 1; bases outside the gene matches: 3. CDR1 is MNHEY and CDR2 is SVGAGI in the germline V gene. The CDR3 has 14 residues. CDR3 loop: CASREDRGSYEQYF. CDR3 nucleotide sequence: TGTGCCAGCAGAGAGGACAGGGGGTCCTACGAGCAGTACTTC.

The chain recombines TRBV6-5 with TRBJ2-1, with D perhaps matching TRBD2 (6 bases). CDR1 MNHEY and CDR2 SVGAGI come from the germline V gene. This CDR3 spans 14 amino acids. The V gene lost 6 bases and the J gene lost 7 bases, with 16 bases spanning the gap. The CDR3 nucleotides are TGTGCCAGCAGATTAGCGGCAGGGAGGAATGAGCAGTTCTTC. Amino acid sequence: CASRLAAGRNEQFF.

The chain carries TRBV15 and TRBJ2-1, with 12 bases matching TRBD2. With V trimmed by 0 bases and J by 6 bases, 3 bases remained unmatched. The CDR3 has 16 residues. The V gene's germline CDR1 is LNHNV and CDR2 YYDKDF (reference sequence). DNA of the CDR3: TGTGCCACCAGCAGAGATCCTAGCGGGAGGGTCAATGAGCAGTTCTTC. It yields the protein CATSRDPSGRVNEQFF.

The chain employs TRBV19 and TRBJ1-5; 10 bases map to TRBD1. The CDR3 is made up of 15 amino acids. Per germline, CDR1 LNHDA and CDR2 SQIVND (reference sequence). The V segment lost 6 bases and the J segment 0 bases; nucleotides outside the gene matches: 2. CDR3 sequence reads: CASSGTGVSNQPQHF. CDR3 coding DNA: TGTGCCAGTAGCGGGACAGGGGTTAGCAATCAGCCCCAGCATTTT.

The chain has TRBV7-9 and TRBJ2-1, with 10 bases fitting TRBD2. The J segment lost 15 bases and the V segment lost 9 bases, leaving 11 bases of the junction unmatched. The CDR3 consists of 12 residues. Germline lookup yields CDR1 SEHNR and CDR2 FQNEAQ (reference sequence). CDR3 in DNA: TGTGCCAGTCAAACTAGCGGGATCCCAGGGTTCTTC. Amino acids: CASQTSGIPGFF. The full variable domain, with the rest looked up from reference TRBV7-9 and TRBJ2-1, is DTGVSQNPRHKITKRGQNVTFRCDPISEHNRLYWYRQTLGQGPEFLTYFQNEAQLEKSRLLSDRFSAERPKGSFSTLEIQRTEQGDSAMYLCASQTSGIPGFFGPGTRLTVL.

The chain couples TRBV18 to TRBJ2-7, with a tentative D call TRBD1 (5 bases). Germline values: CDR1 KGHSH, CDR2 LQKENI. Trimming pared 0 bases from V and 1 base from J, leaving 10 bases between. The CDR3 is 15 amino acids. The CDR3 nucleotides are TGTGCCAGCTCACCACCCCAGGGCCATTCCTACGAGCAGTACTTC. This codes for CASSPPQGHSYEQYF.

The chain uses TRBV9 and TRBJ2-1; 11 nucleotides match TRBD2. V lost 3 bases to trimming and J lost 3 bases; unmatched junction nucleotides: 11. CDR3 length: 18 amino acids. The V gene's germline CDR1 is SGDLS and CDR2 YYNGEE. The CDR3, as DNA: TGTGCCAGCAGCGCTAGACTAGCGGGAAGATACTTCTACAATGAGCAGTTCTTC. The encoded protein is CASSARLAGRYFYNEQFF.